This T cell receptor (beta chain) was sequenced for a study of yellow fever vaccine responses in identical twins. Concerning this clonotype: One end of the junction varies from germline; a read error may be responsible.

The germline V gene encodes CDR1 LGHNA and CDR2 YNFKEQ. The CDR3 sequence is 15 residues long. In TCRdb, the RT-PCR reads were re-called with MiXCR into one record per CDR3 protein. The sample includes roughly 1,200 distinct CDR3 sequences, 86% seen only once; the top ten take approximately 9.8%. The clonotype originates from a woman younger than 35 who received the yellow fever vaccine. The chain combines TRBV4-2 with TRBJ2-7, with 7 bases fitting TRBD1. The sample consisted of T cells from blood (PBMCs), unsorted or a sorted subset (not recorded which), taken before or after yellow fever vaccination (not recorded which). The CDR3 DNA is TGTGCCAGCAGCCAAGCAAACGCACAGGGGTACGGGCAGTACTTC. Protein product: CASSQANAQGYGQYF.